This T cell receptor (beta chain) was sequenced for a study of CD8+ T cells in alopecia areata. As for treatment: oral pan-JAK inhibitor, 5-10 mg twice daily. RNA, once extracted, was reverse transcribed into cDNA for use as the sequencing template. Produced via immunoSEQ multiplex PCR; TCRdb's table is partial and in-frame only. The table has approximately 210,000 clones, approximately 70% seen once. This sequence was found in a human donor with alopecia areata. This specimen was CD4+ T cells sorted from blood, taken between weeks 43 and 45, from a patient treated with tofacitinib.

CDR3 residues: CASSQGPSGLGVVGYTF. In DNA, the CDR3 is TGCGCCAGCAGCCAAGGACCATCAGGTCTCGGAGTAGTCGGCTACACCTTC. The J gene is TRBJ1-2, the V gene TRBV4-3; D remains unclear. With 1 base removed from V and 8 bases from J, the gap between germline ends came to 23 bases. Germline lookup yields CDR1 LGHNA and CDR2 YSLEER. The CDR3 has 17 amino acids.